This paragraph covers one T cell receptor beta chain sequence. The CDR3 has 15 amino acids. CDR1 is KGHDR and CDR2 is SFDVKD in the germline V gene. V shed 3 bases and J 5 bases; nucleotides not matched to a gene: 8. In the original processing: Reference gene primer amplification in the assay estimated nucleated cell counts. Data came from immunoSEQ multiplex PCR; TCRdb stores just in-frame clones and leaves some out. That table is the source of V, J and clone size, and D and trimming were worked out from the DNA. The sample holds hundreds of thousands of clones, approximately 81% seen once. The data were taken from a study of blood T cell repertoires in COVID-19. Study-level background: Researchers got acute and convalescent COVID-19 samples from the United States, Italy and Spain. From T cells, B-cell-depleted T cells, or PBMCs came the material, which was cDNA or gDNA.

The chain uses TRBV24-1 and TRBJ2-5; 7 bases fit TRBD1. The receptor's source is a woman aged 18-29 years with acute or convalescent COVID-19. The specimen was peripheral blood. In nucleotides, the CDR3 is TGTGCCACCAGTGATAAGACAGGGTTTACGGAGACCCAGTACTTC. This encodes CATSDKTGFTETQYF.